Listed below are T cell receptor beta chains from one sample, sequenced in a study of CD8 T cells in ankylosing spondylitis. Via MiXCR, TCRdb re-called the 5' RACE reads, giving one row per CDR3 protein. The repertoire holds approximately 540,000 distinct CDR3 sequences, roughly 13% seen once, with around 6.8% in the top ten. Sample: blood, either unsorted or a sorted T cell fraction (not recorded which). These receptors came from a male donor with ankylosing spondylitis. Both conserved end residues are trimmed from each CDR3. Not all rows give a size; the values are once, few, many and, for expanded clones, a class.

v_call	clone_size	j_call	cdr3_length	cdr3_aa
TRBV12-3/TRBV12-4	NA	TRBJ1-3	13	ASSSDRESGNTIY
TRBV2	many	TRBJ2-1	14	ASRPFPGQGRAEQF
TRBV5-1	few	TRBJ2-1	12	ASRFSGRGNEQF
TRBV27	NA	TRBJ2-1	11	ASKLAGVYEQF
TRBV10-3	few	TRBJ1-3	12	AISPRDSGNTIY
TRBV3-1	NA	TRBJ2-7	13	ASNIAGGPSSEQY
TRBV5-4	few	TRBJ2-1	12	ASRTSLTDNEQF
TRBV20-1	few	TRBJ1-1	11	SAHLVVNTEAF
TRBV18	NA	TRBJ2-5	12	ASNPEAQQETQY
TRBV20-1	few	TRBJ1-5	10	SGRVSNQPQH
TRBV6-1	few	TRBJ2-1	13	ASIDRGSGFNEQF
TRBV6-5	few	TRBJ1-2	10	ASSGRNYGYT
TRBV27	NA	TRBJ2-1	13	ASSRTSGLWNEQF
TRBV2	NA	TRBJ1-2	12	ASSEKPRHYGYT
TRBV20-1	few	TRBJ1-1	12	SARDPRGDTEAF
TRBV5-1	few	TRBJ1-2	13	ASSSGSTTGYGYT
TRBV24-1	few	TRBJ2-1	11	ATLGGRDNEQF
TRBV7-9	NA	TRBJ2-7	8	AIGGDEQY
TRBV20-1	few	TRBJ2-1	16	SARRVVQGGISYNEQF
TRBV24-1	NA	TRBJ2-1	15	ATSDSGTSGGHNEQF
TRBV10-3	few	TRBJ1-2	14	AISEGGGTLNYGYT
TRBV5-1	NA	TRBJ2-5	14	ASSLGGQASQETQY
TRBV20-1	NA	TRBJ1-5	13	SARGDREFSQPQH
TRBV3-1	NA	TRBJ2-7	13	ASSQAHQGSYEQY
TRBV5-1	many	TRBJ2-3	14	ASSLEGSPSTDTQY
TRBV18	few	TRBJ1-2	12	ASSPGDRGAGYT
TRBV20-1	few	TRBJ2-1	11	SAREAGVNEQF
TRBV20-1	NA	TRBJ2-2	15	SARPRGTGGRTGELF
TRBV20-1	NA	TRBJ2-1	14	SASSKRTRPYNEQF
TRBV5-1	many	TRBJ2-3	12	ASSPGSLADTQY
TRBV5-1	few	TRBJ2-1	16	ASSAGTSGRAWGNEQF
TRBV15	NA	TRBJ1-1	15	ATSRGQGHTDNTEAF
TRBV20-1	few	TRBJ2-1	12	SASLASGSDEQF
TRBV18	NA	TRBJ2-5	12	ASSPGQGYETQY
TRBV20-1	NA	TRBJ1-5	10	SATGNNQPQH
TRBV3-1	many	TRBJ2-1	13	ASRGGLAASMMQF
TRBV20-1	NA	TRBJ2-7	12	SARTLQGASEQY
TRBV20-1	NA	TRBJ2-5	15	SARDLARQSTQETQY
TRBV6-1	NA	TRBJ1-5	14	ASSDIRELSNQPQH
TRBV24-1	NA	TRBJ1-2	12	ATSDLGQNYGYT
TRBV29-1	many	TRBJ2-5	10	SVERGQETQY
TRBV11-2	NA	TRBJ2-3	14	ASSSRGGLGTDTQY
TRBV10-2	NA	TRBJ2-5	13	ASSDGDTIRETQY
TRBV20-1	few	TRBJ1-4	10	SARTYWEKLF
TRBV18	few	TRBJ2-1	13	ASSPGTGPYNEQF
TRBV11-2	many	TRBJ1-1	13	ASSLPESIFTEAF
TRBV4-1	few	TRBJ1-1	12	ASAIGLTNTEAF
TRBV20-1	few	TRBJ2-7	11	SALSQGTYEQY
TRBV9	NA	TRBJ1-2	12	ASSVSQGFYGYT
TRBV12-3/TRBV12-4	few	TRBJ2-6	16	ASSPLTRTVSGANVLT
TRBV7-9	NA	TRBJ1-1	12	ASSRPAGGTEAF
TRBV11-2	NA	TRBJ2-5	13	ASSKLAGVLETQY